Listed below are T cell receptor beta chains from one sample, sequenced in a study of vaccination and CD4 T cells after COVID-19. These TCRs' antigens remain unknown. Using its own MiXCR run on the PCR reads, TCRdb lists one record per CDR3 protein. The sample shows 15,000 to 20,000 distinct CDR3 sequences, less than 35% of them seen only once. Sequenced input: cultured CD4+ T cells from blood. These receptors all come from a human donor with COVID-19. Both conserved end residues are part of each CDR3.

J	V	CDR3
TRBJ2-7	TRBV12-3/TRBV12-4	CASRHRQGATYEQYF
TRBJ1-2	TRBV7-6	CASSLTGAIDGYTF
TRBJ2-5	TRBV6-2/TRBV6-3	CASSSSGETQYF
TRBJ2-2	TRBV6-2/TRBV6-3	CASTRAANTGELFF
TRBJ2-3	TRBV20-1	CSAPRTSGGASDTQYF
TRBJ1-2	TRBV4-3	CASSHRDRGNYGYTF
TRBJ2-2	TRBV6-2/TRBV6-3	CASDRGGTGELFF
TRBJ1-2	TRBV12-5	CASGLVRSLGYTF
TRBJ1-6	TRBV25-1	CASSDVVVHSPLHF
TRBJ1-2	TRBV19	CASGHPLTGAGGYTF
TRBJ1-1	TRBV6-2/TRBV6-3	CASSLGTEAFF
TRBJ2-3	TRBV7-9	CASSLTGADTQYF
TRBJ2-2	TRBV2	CASRVLAGGTGELFF
TRBJ1-1	TRBV12-3/TRBV12-4	CASSTWDRGKEPFF
TRBJ2-5	TRBV11-2	CASSPGGRETQYF
TRBJ2-2	TRBV24-1	CATSDRTGTGNTGELFF
TRBJ2-7	TRBV15	CATSRGRSTYEQYF
TRBJ1-1	TRBV7-9	CASSPKHRVGTEAFF
TRBJ2-3	TRBV24-1	CATEGGRSTDTQYF
TRBJ2-5	TRBV5-1	CASSQAGTGGGETQYF
TRBJ1-6	TRBV7-2	CASSLVVANSPLHF
TRBJ2-7	TRBV19	CASGGGASSYEQYF
TRBJ1-5	TRBV6-1	CASEFGGSMSNQPQHF
TRBJ2-3	TRBV24-1	CATSEAGQGTDTQYF
TRBJ1-2	TRBV6-2/TRBV6-3	CASSLSKGRRYYGYTF
TRBJ2-3	TRBV6-4	CASSAAGGIDTQYF
TRBJ2-4	TRBV11-3	CASSHRGDIQYF
TRBJ2-5	TRBV24-1	CATSDPTTGRQETQYF
TRBJ2-2	TRBV12-3/TRBV12-4	CASRYRGVNTGELFF
TRBJ2-2	TRBV20-1	CSTRNQGPGELFF
TRBJ1-6	TRBV5-4	CASTLTGGLGSPPHF
TRBJ2-7	TRBV6-2/TRBV6-3	CASSNPGTPQYF
TRBJ1-5	TRBV28	CASSKGRYSNQPQHF
TRBJ1-1	TRBV20-1	CSARPGNTEAFF
TRBJ2-3	TRBV7-6	CASSLVSGDDTDTQYF
TRBJ2-1	TRBV5-1	CASSLAVGSYNEQFF
TRBJ2-7	TRBV20-1	CSARLTREQYF
TRBJ2-3	TRBV9	CASSRTGGTDTQYF
TRBJ1-5	TRBV12-3/TRBV12-4	CASTYRGGNQPQHF
TRBJ1-5	TRBV19	CASSIGRPDSNQPQHF
TRBJ2-7	TRBV11-2	CASSSGQGSEQYF
TRBJ2-5	TRBV27	CASSLLARTGETQYF
TRBJ1-1	TRBV7-2	CASSLAGTALNTEAFF
TRBJ1-2	TRBV20-1	CSARSPGQGAHGYTF
TRBJ2-5	TRBV6-1	CASRRGEVPYQETQYF
TRBJ1-2	TRBV6-5	CASSYSGQGNYGYTF
TRBJ1-1	TRBV7-2	CASSHDPGTTEAFF
TRBJ1-3	TRBV7-2	CASSLAGANSGNTIYF
TRBJ1-1	TRBV5-1	CASGRGGADNTEAFF
TRBJ2-7	TRBV7-2	CASSSSDRSYEQYF
TRBJ1-5	TRBV20-1	CSARKGGTSNQPQHF
TRBJ2-5	TRBV19	CASSKGTGAQETQYF
TRBJ1-1	TRBV2	CASSGTGGPYTEAFF
TRBJ1-2	TRBV6-4	CASTTGDRYGYTF
TRBJ2-5	TRBV11-2	CASSWRQGALETQYF
TRBJ2-5	TRBV5-1	CASSLDSQTQYF
TRBJ2-3	TRBV12-3/TRBV12-4	CASTPSGGPTDTQYF
TRBJ2-7	TRBV28	CASRGSLTGPYEQYF
TRBJ2-1	TRBV5-1	CASRIRDEQFF
TRBJ1-4	TRBV20-1	CSAPGPPSNEKLFF